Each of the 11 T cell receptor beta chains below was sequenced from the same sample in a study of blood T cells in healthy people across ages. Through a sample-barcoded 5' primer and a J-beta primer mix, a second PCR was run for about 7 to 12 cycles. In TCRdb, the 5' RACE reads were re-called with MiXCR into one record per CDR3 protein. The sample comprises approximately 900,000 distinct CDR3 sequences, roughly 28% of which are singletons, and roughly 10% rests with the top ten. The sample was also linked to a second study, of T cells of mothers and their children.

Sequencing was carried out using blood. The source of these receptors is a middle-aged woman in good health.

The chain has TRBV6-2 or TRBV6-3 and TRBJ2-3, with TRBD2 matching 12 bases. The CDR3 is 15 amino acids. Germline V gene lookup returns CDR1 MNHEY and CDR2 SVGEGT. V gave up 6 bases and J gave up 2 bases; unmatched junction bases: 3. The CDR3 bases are TGTGCCAGCAGAAGGACTAGCGGGGCCACAGATACGCAGTATTTT. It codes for CASRRTSGATDTQYF.

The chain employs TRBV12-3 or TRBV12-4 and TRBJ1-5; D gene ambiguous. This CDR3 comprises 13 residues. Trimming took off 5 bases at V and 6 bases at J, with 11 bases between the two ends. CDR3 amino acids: CASSRDRSQPQHF. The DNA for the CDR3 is TGTGCCAGCAGTCGTGATCGAAGTCAGCCCCAGCATTTT.

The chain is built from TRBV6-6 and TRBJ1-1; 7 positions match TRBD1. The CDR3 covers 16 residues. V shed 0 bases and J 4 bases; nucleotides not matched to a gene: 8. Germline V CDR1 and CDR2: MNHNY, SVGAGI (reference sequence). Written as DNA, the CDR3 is TGTGCCAGCAGTTACTCGGTACTGAACAGGGGCACTGAAGCTTTCTTT. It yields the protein CASSYSVLNRGTEAFF.

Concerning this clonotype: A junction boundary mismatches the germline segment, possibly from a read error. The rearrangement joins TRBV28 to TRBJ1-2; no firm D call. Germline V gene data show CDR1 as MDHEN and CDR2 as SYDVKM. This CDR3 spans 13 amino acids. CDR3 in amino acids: CTSSVTETYGYTF. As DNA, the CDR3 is TGTACCAGCAGCGTCACAGAGACCTATGGCTACACCTTC.

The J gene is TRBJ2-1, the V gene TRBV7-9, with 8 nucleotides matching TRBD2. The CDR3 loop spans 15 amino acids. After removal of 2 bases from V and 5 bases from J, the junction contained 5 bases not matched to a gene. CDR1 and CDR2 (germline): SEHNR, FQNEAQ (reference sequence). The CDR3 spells CASSLLAGTDNEQFF. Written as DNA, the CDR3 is TGTGCCAGCAGCTTATTAGCGGGGACTGACAATGAGCAGTTCTTC.

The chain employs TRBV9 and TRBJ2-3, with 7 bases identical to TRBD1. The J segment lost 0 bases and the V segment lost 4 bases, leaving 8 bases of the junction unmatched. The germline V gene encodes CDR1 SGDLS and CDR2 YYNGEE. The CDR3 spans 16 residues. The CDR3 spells CASSLGQTLSTDTQYF. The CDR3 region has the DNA TGTGCCAGCAGCCTGGGACAGACCCTTAGCACAGATACGCAGTATTTT.

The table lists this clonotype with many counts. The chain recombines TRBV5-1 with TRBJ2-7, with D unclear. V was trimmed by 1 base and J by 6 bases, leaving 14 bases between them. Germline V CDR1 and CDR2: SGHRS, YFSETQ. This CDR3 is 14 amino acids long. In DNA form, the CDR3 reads TGCGCCAGCAGCTTGATTGGGGAACCTACCGAGCAGTACTTC. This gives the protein CASSLIGEPTEQYF.

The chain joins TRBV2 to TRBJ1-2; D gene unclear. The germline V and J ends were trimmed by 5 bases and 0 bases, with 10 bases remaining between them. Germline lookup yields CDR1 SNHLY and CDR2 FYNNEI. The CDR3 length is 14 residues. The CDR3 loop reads CASSPQSPNYGYTF. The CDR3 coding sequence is TGTGCCAGCAGTCCCCAGTCACCTAACTATGGCTACACCTTC.

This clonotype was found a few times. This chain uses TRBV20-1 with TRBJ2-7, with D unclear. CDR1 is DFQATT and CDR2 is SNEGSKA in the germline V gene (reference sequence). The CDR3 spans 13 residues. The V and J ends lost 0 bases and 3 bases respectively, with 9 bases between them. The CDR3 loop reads CSARDSGIYEQYF. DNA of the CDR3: TGCAGTGCTAGAGACTCAGGTATCTACGAGCAGTACTTC.

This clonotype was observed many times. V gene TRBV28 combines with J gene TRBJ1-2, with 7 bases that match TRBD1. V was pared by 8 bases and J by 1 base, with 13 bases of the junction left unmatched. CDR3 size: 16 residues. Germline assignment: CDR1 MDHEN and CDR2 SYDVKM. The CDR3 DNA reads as TGTGCCAGCGGTTCCCCCTCGACAGGGAATAACTATGGCTACACCTTC. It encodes CASGSPSTGNNYGYTF.

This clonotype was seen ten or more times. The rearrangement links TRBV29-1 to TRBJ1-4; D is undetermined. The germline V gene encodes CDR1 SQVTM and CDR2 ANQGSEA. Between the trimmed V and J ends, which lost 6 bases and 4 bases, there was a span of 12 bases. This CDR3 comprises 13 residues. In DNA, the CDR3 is TGCAGCGTGGAGGGTTTGGGTAATGAAAAACTGTTTTTT. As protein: CSVEGLGNEKLFF.